This entry is about one T cell receptor beta chain. No cognate antigen has been identified for it. Per-base quality was not reported, and no clone a single base away is much larger than it. Each donor gave one peripheral blood draw, averaging roughly 100 mL, which was collected into heparinised tubes. A BD FACSAria II and a panel including CD45RO, CCR7, CD25, CD127, CD95 and CD27 were used to sort naive, central memory, regulatory and stem cell-like memory CD4+ T cells. Purity was above 95% for every sorted population. Right away, PBMCs were isolated by Lymphoprep density gradient centrifugation and were stained directly, with no culture step. To minimize batch effects, samples were stained and sorted in pairs, one healthy donor with one patient per experiment. This entry belongs to a study of beta chain features in type 1 diabetes (dated by TCRdb to 2016 to 2019). General notes on the study: Mean age, gender distribution, total cell number and subset yield were not different between patients and healthy donors. A total of 100 million to 110 million sorted cells were examined across all samples, and a strong correlation was observed between cell number per subset and RNA yield. The study compared TCRB repertoires of sorted circulating CD4+ T cell subsets between recently diagnosed type 1 diabetes patients and matched healthy donors. Regulatory and stem cell-like memory subsets were isolated from only 8 patients and roughly eight healthy donors, whereas naive and central memory subsets came from all 28 donors.

Points the paper makes about the study in general: Shorter templates might have been favored by PCR, but patient and control samples were amplified and corrected together, so both groups would have been affected equally by any skew. The naive, central memory and regulatory TCRB repertoires appeared to resemble one another more closely among patients than among healthy donors. Patients with type 1 diabetes made fewer insertions and deleted more nucleotides at VDJ recombination sites, implying thymic rearrangement abnormalities. Type 1 diabetes patients showed a moderate but significant shortening of TCRB CDR3 length in all four CD4+ subsets. Because cDNA was sequenced instead of genomic DNA, activated cells with high expression could be over-represented, although the groups did not differ in activation or CD3 levels. Because the HLA sub-analyses included only small numbers of individuals, any influence of HLA type on TCRB rearrangement was left unresolved.

The entire isolated RNA was reverse transcribed using the High Capacity cDNA Reverse Transcription Kit, and thus expressed TCRB transcripts were sequenced. Deep immunoSEQ sequencing was performed on naive, central memory and regulatory T cell samples, with an average of about 3.6 million total reads per sample. Sorted cells were lysed in RLT buffer and RNA was extracted with DNase-treated RNeasy Micro or Mini kits, depending on cell number. To prevent cross-contamination, every cell subset was processed on its own, while patient and healthy donor samples were processed together. TCRB sequences were amplified from cDNA with the immunoSEQ multiplex PCR, producing 87-bp fragments spanning the CDR3 region. Amplicons were sequenced on the Illumina HiSeq platform. Concerning the study's data processing: Synthetic template baselines were used to correct PCR bias computationally, reads within Hamming distance 2 were collapsed together, and singletons that could not be merged were discarded. Reads were aligned to IMGT to assign V, D and J genes, CDR3 length, and insertions or deletions at six rearrangement sites. Within each subset, clonotype counts were normalized to sorted cell number, and only after that were true diversity and Gini coefficients computed with the tcR R package. The overlap coefficient, calculated on TCRB nucleotide sequences, was used to quantify repertoire sharing. Out-of-frame TCRB sequences from naive cells were analyzed to stand in for the pre-selection repertoire. TCRdb holds this immuneACCESS table with in-frame rearrangements only. Some clones are missing; in checked studies, unresolved V genes explain under half, and the rest has no known cause. The DNA was the basis for D and trimming; V, J and clone size are from that table. Within this sample are under 400,000 clones, with 10% to 15% of them counted one time only. The ten largest make up roughly 0.015% of the sample.

The CDR3 starts with the cysteine, ends with the phenylalanine, and has 14 residues. Only CDR3 DNA remains: 42 bases, in frame from the first base. V is shortened by 2 bases, J by 6 bases, and the region joining them spans 13 bases. Per the germline V gene (reference sequence), PRHDT is the CDR1 and FYEKMQ is the CDR2. Material: naive CD4+ T cells from blood. The sample's cell subset or site label, in plain terms: true naive CD4+ T cells. The clonotype comes from a man aged 18 to 29 in good health. Recombination linked TRBV13 to TRBJ1-1; no confident D gene assignment can be made. The sequence in DNA is TGTGCCAGCAGCTTACGTTGGAGGATACCTGAAGCTTTCTTT. It encodes CASSLRWRIPEAFF.